Described below is a single T cell receptor beta chain sequence and its context. Its antigen is unknown. Assay: immunoSEQ multiplex PCR; the TCRdb copy retains only in-frame clones and omits some. Here the sample spans some 40,000 clones, around 80% being singletons. The CDR3 spans 15 residues. The germline CDR1 and CDR2 sequences are LNHDA and SQIVND (reference sequence). Trimming cost V 5 bases and J 0 bases; bases outside gene matches: 5. The data originate from a study of T cell responses to AZD1222 COVID-19 vaccine. Regarding the study as a whole: Baseline testing showed seropositivity in only a handful of AZD1222 recipients. Nearly half of spike-specific TCRs reportedly target unmutated variant regions.

The source is an adult in good health. V usage is TRBV19 and J usage is TRBJ2-3, with 7 bases identical to TRBD1. This material consisted of peripheral blood, taken on day 0 of AZD1222 vaccination. The CDR3 region has the DNA TGTGCCAGTAGTCCAGACAGGGAAAGCACAGATACGCAGTATTTT. Its translation is CASSPDRESTDTQYF.